This TCR beta chain stems from a study of beta chain features in type 1 diabetes. Study results and caveats: Patients with Type 1 diabetes showed moderately but significantly shorter TCRB CDR3s in all four CD4+ subsets. Naive, central memory and regulatory TCRB repertoires appeared more similar among patients than healthy donors.

Expressed TCRB transcripts were sequenced, since all the RNA that had been isolated was reverse transcribed. An average of around 3.4 million reads was obtained for naive, central memory and regulatory T cell samples. Some clones are missing from TCRdb's copy, which holds only in-frame ones; the method was immunoSEQ multiplex PCR. This sample yields some 330,000 clones, of which over 9.5% are seen a single time; 0.008% to 0.011% belongs to the top ten. This clone came up a few times. Its antigen is still unknown. Trimming shortened V by 5 bases and J by 2 bases, and 13 bases separated the two germline ends. The CDR3 spans 14 residues. Germline V gives CDR1 MNHNS, CDR2 SASEGT. Sorted cells reached over 95% purity in every population.

Sequencing was performed on naive CD4+ T cells from blood. This rearrangement joins TRBV6-1 to TRBJ2-7; D is unresolved. The sequence was obtained from a woman between 18 and 30 years old with type 1 diabetes. CDR3 sequence: CASSRTPVPYEQYF. The CDR3 bases are TGTGCCAGCAGTCGAACTCCGGTTCCCTACGAGCAGTACTTC.